The subject of this entry is one T cell receptor beta chain. The specificity of this receptor is unknown. Nothing much larger sits one base from this clone, and base qualities are not available. The data were taken from a study of cytomegalovirus exposure and HLA in healthy donors (dated by TCRdb to the late 2010s). Some background on the complete study: In an earlier analysis of 550 to 750 of the donors, 250 to 350 Gb of sequence data and 117 million unique TCR beta sequences from about 179 million T cells were reported. Donor age, sex, ethnicity and CMV serostatus were compiled together with the repertoire data. The study aimed to test whether signatures of past pathogen exposure could be identified by cataloging public T cell receptors. Of the 398 genotyped donors, approximately 83% fell in the genetic ancestry cluster associated with self-reported Caucasian donors. About 5 DR-DQ haplotypes were handled as single units for association and clustering, since linkage in the cohort was strong. The study used immunosequencing to profile the T cell repertoires of approximately 630 subjects and linked those repertoires to cytomegalovirus serostatus. High-throughput TCR immunosequencing, statistical association of individual TCRs with disease status, and machine learning were combined to predict cytomegalovirus infection status. An earlier analysis of approximately 500 of the donors applied high-throughput TCR beta sequencing to assess whether each TCR beta V gene segment acted as functional or pseudogenic. In a later genetic analysis, genome-wide SNP genotypes for about 55% of the roughly 700 donors were used, and that subset was treated as a discovery cohort. An early release covering roughly 640 HLA-typed donors comprised approximately 290 gigabases of sequencing data and tens of millions of unique TCR sequences. In addition to the first cohort of around 670 subjects, a separate validation cohort of 100 to 150 different subjects was used. All discovery cohort repertoires had been generated on a single sequencing platform. Both class I and class II loci were covered by HLA typing, at four-digit resolution. In the later analysis, no new phenotypic data were used to find candidate immune exposures; instead, reliance was placed on TCR beta sequences and their occurrence across donors. In a later analysis, previously published TCR beta repertoires from about 640 donors were re-analyzed and high-resolution HLA genotyping was added so that TCR occurrence patterns could be studied. Typing coverage differed by locus: A, B, C, DRB1 and DQB1 were typed in about 629-640 donors, DQA1 in about 500, DPA1 in nearly 610, and DPB1 in approximately 450. Across some 400 genotyped donors of the cohort, an average of approximately 200,000 unique TCR beta nucleotide sequences per donor were sequenced, and 15% to 20% of those sequences were non-productive. Broader findings and caveats from the paper: Across donors, most TCR sequences were observed very rarely, whereas some public TCRs were present in many individuals. In vitro tests confirmed that a few of the cytomegalovirus-associated TCR beta chains recognize cytomegalovirus antigens. According to a later analysis, TCR association rates differed among HLA loci, with DRB1 alleles showing the most associated TCRs and HLA-C alleles showing the fewest. Sequencing depth was assumed to be roughly uniform across donors in the presence/absence analyses, though that assumption may not hold. The study gave a list of roughly 150 TCR beta chains associated with cytomegalovirus. A further reported finding was that TCR beta sequences accurately predicted the HLA-A and HLA-B alleles for most subjects in the first cohort. In a later genetic analysis, a missense DCLRE1C variant was associated with V-gene and J-gene trimming of TCR beta chains, and the association was replicated in an independent cohort. The cohort was sequenced for TCR beta chains only, and without alpha or paired-chain data the features that could be detected were limited. In a later analysis, most CMV-associated TCR beta chains were found to appear HLA-restricted, with HLA associations seemingly driven largely by CMV exposure. Because the 87-base-pair reads could not distinguish some IMGT-functional V segments, including TRBV6-2 and TRBV6-3, those segments were excluded. Because counts were too low, roughly 16 rarely observed V segments, including chromosome 9 orphons, were excluded from the earlier analysis of 500 to 700 of the donors. In a later genetic analysis, fewer N-insertions in productive TCRs were reported among donors in an Asian-associated ancestry cluster than the approximately 710-donor mean. Linkage disequilibrium might explain the correlated functional status among segregating V segments, but an unknown experimental factor could not be excluded. A later analysis reported that several top co-occurrence clusters appeared linked to parvovirus B19, influenza, CMV and Epstein-Barr virus. Because some donors lacked HLA typing at each locus, the association tests relied only on the typed subset. A later analysis associated 17,000 or so TCR beta sequences with specific HLA alleles at a false discovery rate of 0.05. Cytomegalovirus status was reported to be diagnosed by the classifier with high specificity and sensitivity in both the original and validation cohorts. A group of highly shared sequence variants was considered likely to be a technical artifact of the sequencing pipeline. In an earlier analysis of about 540 of the donors, most TCR beta V segments were observed in productive rearrangements about 87% or about 30% of the time, broadly matching IMGT annotations. It was suggested by the authors that the approach could potentially be generalized to other disease states and immunological phenotypes. In a later analysis, HLA-associated TCR beta chains showed more clonal expansion and lower generation probabilities than non-associated chains that were equally common. When HLA alleles, especially DR and DQ, strongly co-occurred, attributing TCR associations to individual alleles was difficult. CMV serostatus was the only immune exposure information available for the cohort.

The germline V gene encodes CDR1 SGHAT and CDR2 FQNNGV. Cut back by 4 bases and 4 bases, the V and J ends lie 16 bases apart. The CDR3 measures 15 amino acids from cysteine to phenylalanine. CDR3 DNA is the only sequence kept; it has 45 bases, read in frame from the first base. The library was obtained by the immunoSEQ multiplex PCR assay. The multiplex PCR relied on a mix of 60 forward primers for TCR Vbeta segments and 13 reverse primers for TCR Jbeta segments. The CDR3 region of rearranged TCR beta genes was amplified from genomic DNA with a multiplex PCR assay. On the Illumina HiSeq System, the amplified TCR beta libraries were sequenced as 87-base-pair reads. As for how the authors treated the data: Across the roughly 700 repertoires, a later analysis counted 60 million to 90 million unique TCR beta chains, some 11 million of which were shared by at least two donors. Raw reads were error-corrected and collapsed into unique sequences with a nearest-neighbor algorithm that merged closely related sequences to remove PCR and sequencing errors. CDR3 sequences were aligned to IMGT reference sequences to assign V, D and J gene segments. For a sequence to be retained, at least a six-nucleotide match to both a V gene segment and a J gene segment was required. Rearrangements were called productive when the CDR3 lacked stop codons and stayed in frame with V and J; all others were non-productive. Following IMGT convention, CDR3 was defined as the stretch from the second conserved V-encoded cysteine to the conserved J-encoded phenylalanine. In an earlier analysis of just under 600 of the donors, sequences lacking an unambiguous match to a single V gene segment were excluded. In an earlier analysis of 587 of the donors, a V segment was called functional when productive rearrangements were above 56.7%, and segregating when the standard deviation between donors exceeded 5%. A statistical classification framework was developed to diagnose cytomegalovirus status using the catalog of TCR beta chain sequences. V and J gene assignment, in a later analysis, came from comparing TCR nucleotide sequences with IMGT/GENE-DB human TR gene sequences. A later analysis assigned CDR3 sequences and most-parsimonious VDJ recombination scenarios with the TCRdist pipeline. In a later analysis, each TCR beta chain was defined by its CDR3 amino acid sequence together with its V-gene family, and reads lacking a unique V-gene family were excluded. In a later analysis, several hundred highly shared, low-generation-probability nucleotide sequences were removed to address suspected cross-contamination and a sequencing artifact. A later analysis calculated a clonal expansion index for each public chain from normalized within-repertoire ranks of inferred template counts. Generation probabilities in a later analysis came from a VDJ recombination model fitted to out-of-frame rearrangements, and those results were checked against IGoR. In a later analysis, TCR-TCR, TCR-HLA and TCR-CMV co-occurrence was scored with hypergeometric tests, and a repertoire-size bias correction was applied to TCR pairs. A later analysis estimated false discovery rates by permuting HLA or CMV assignments 20 times. A later analysis grouped co-occurring TCRs with DBSCAN, adding TCRdist sequence similarity when clustering within HLA-allele-positive subsets. Repertoires with fewer than 30,000 or more than 120,000 public chains, plus five repertoires with anomalous nucleotide sharing, were excluded from co-occurrence clustering. What TCRdb holds here is the immuneACCESS table cut down to in-frame rearrangements. Part of the clones is not present; checked against another copy, under half of the missing clones reflect an unresolved V gene, and the others are unexplained. Clonal size and the V and J genes are those of that table, whereas D and trimming came from the DNA. Counted in this sample were 180,000 or so clones; over 60% of them appeared once. Jointly, the top ten make up over 12% of the sample.

The cohort consisted of approximately 670 healthy bone marrow donors. All cohort members were sampled while nominally healthy, although unrecorded immune exposures were likely present. The donor was CMV seropositive and was included in the group of some 290 seropositive cohort members. A peripheral blood sample was collected from each donor, and TCR beta sequencing was performed on peripheral blood mononuclear cells. The Qiagen DNeasy Blood Extraction Kit was used to extract genomic DNA from the blood cell samples. The TCR sequence derives from a man aged 50-60 years in good health and CMV-seropositive. The sample taken for sequencing was PBMCs. Rearrangement joined TRBV11-2 to TRBJ1-1, and possibly TRBD1, on 6 matching bases. The DNA reads TGTGCCAGCAGCTCCTGGGGGGGCGCGCCCACTGAAGCTTTCTTT. It codes for CASSSWGGAPTEAFF. The full variable domain, completed from the reference TRBV11-2 and TRBJ1-1 proteins outside the CDR3, reads EAGVAQSPRYKIIEKRQSVAFWCNPISGHATLYWYQQILGQGPKLLIQFQNNGVVDDSQLPKDRFSAERLKGVDSTLKIQPAKLEDSAVYLCASSSWGGAPTEAFFGQGTRLTVV.